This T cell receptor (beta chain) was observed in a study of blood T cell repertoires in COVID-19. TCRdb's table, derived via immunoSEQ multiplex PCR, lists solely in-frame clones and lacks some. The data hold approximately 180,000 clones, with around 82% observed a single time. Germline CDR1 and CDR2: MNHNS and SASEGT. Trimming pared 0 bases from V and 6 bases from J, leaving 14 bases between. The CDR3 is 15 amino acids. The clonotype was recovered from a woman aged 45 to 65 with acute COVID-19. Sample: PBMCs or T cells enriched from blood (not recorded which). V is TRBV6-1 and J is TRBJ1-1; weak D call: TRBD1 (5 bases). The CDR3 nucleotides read TGTGCCAGCAGTGAAGCGCTGCGGGGGGGAGCTGAAGCTTTCTTT. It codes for CASSEALRGGAEAFF.